One sample yielded the 23 T cell receptor beta chains listed below, sequenced in a study of T cells in Graves' hyperthyroidism and ophthalmopathy. Amplification of TCR beta CDR3 regions was performed using RNA transcripts as template. The study used the HTBI primer set for a first-round RT-PCR of the TCR CDR3. MiXCR, run by TCRdb on the multiplex PCR reads, gives a single entry per CDR3 protein. The sample includes 450,000 to 550,000 distinct CDR3 sequences, approximately 25% of them seen just once. The specimen sequenced was blood. The receptors were gathered from a woman between 25 and 40 years old with Graves' ophthalmopathy.

This clonotype was detected ten times or more. The chain is built from TRBV6-1 and TRBJ1-5; D perhaps matches TRBD1 (5 bases). Germline CDR1 reads MNHNS; CDR2 reads SASEGT. With 0 bases removed from V and 6 bases from J, the gap between germline ends came to 18 bases. This CDR3 is built from 17 residues. CDR3 amino acids: CASSEAQFARGSQPQHF. In DNA, the CDR3 is TGTGCCAGCAGTGAAGCGCAATTCGCCCGGGGCTCTCAGCCCCAGCATTTT.

This clonotype occurred a few times. Here the CDR3 DNA reads TGCGCCAGCAGGGGCATAGCCGGCACCGGGGAGCTGTTTTTT. Residues: CASRGIAGTGELFF. The chain couples TRBV4-3 to TRBJ2-2; D is undetermined. The CDR3 has 14 amino acids. Germline lookup yields CDR1 LGHNA and CDR2 YSLEER. The V and J ends lost 6 bases and 4 bases respectively, with 12 bases between them.

This clonotype was found once. The V and J genes are TRBV2 and TRBJ1-1; unclear D gene. The CDR3 length is 12 residues. Germline V gives CDR1 SNHLY, CDR2 FYNNEI. V was clipped by 8 bases and J by 1 base, with 8 bases between them. The CDR3 nucleotides are TGTGCCAGCGGGGTGAAGAACACTGAAGCTTTCTTT. Amino acid sequence: CASGVKNTEAFF.

This clonotype was seen more than once but under ten times. This chain uses TRBV10-3 with TRBJ1-2; tentatively, D is TRBD1 (5 bases). Germline V gives CDR1 ENHRY, CDR2 SYGVKD. V was cut by 3 bases and J by 5 bases, with 7 bases left in between. CDR3 length: 12 amino acids. The CDR3 nucleotides read TGTGCCATCAGTGACAGGGATTATGGCTACACCTTC. Amino acid sequence: CAISDRDYGYTF.

This clonotype was counted between two and nine times. The genes are TRBV6-1 and TRBJ1-6; the D is unclear. V shed 6 bases and J shed 0 bases, with 12 bases lying between them. Germline-derived CDR1 and CDR2 are MNHNS and SASEGT. The CDR3 sequence is 16 residues long. CDR3: CASSPGPSSYNSPLHF. CDR3 coding DNA: TGTGCCAGCAGCCCGGGCCCAAGCTCCTATAATTCACCCCTCCACTTT.

This chain links TRBV28 with TRBJ2-7; 11 bases line up with TRBD1. The ends lost 4 bases at V and 7 bases at J; junction bases unmatched: 6. CDR3 length equals 14 residues. From germline, CDR1 is MDHEN and CDR2 SYDVKM. The CDR3 coding sequence is TGTGCCAGCAGTTCCCGGGGGACAGGGGGAGAGCAGTACTTC. Its translation is CASSSRGTGGEQYF.

This clonotype was observed at least ten times. The chain employs TRBV10-2 and TRBJ1-5; maybe TRBD1 (5 bases). From germline, CDR1 is WSHSY and CDR2 SAAADI. Deletions cut 6 bases from V and 0 bases from J, with 9 bases between. The length of the CDR3 is 14 residues. The chain's CDR3 is CASRHDSSNQPQHF. The CDR3 nucleotides are TGCGCCAGCAGGCACGACAGTAGCAATCAGCCCCAGCATTTT.

The genes are TRBV2 and TRBJ2-7; TRBD2 matches at 10 bases. The germline V gene has CDR1 SNHLY and CDR2 FYNNEI. V was pared by 7 bases and J by 5 bases, with 8 bases of the junction left unmatched. This CDR3 spans 14 amino acids. CDR3 DNA sequence: TGTGCCAGCAACTTACTAGCGGGGTCGAACGAGCAGTACTTC. Its protein is CASNLLAGSNEQYF.

This clonotype was counted at least ten times. The J gene is TRBJ1-1, the V gene TRBV28; no reliable D call. This CDR3 contains 11 residues. Trimming took off 7 bases at V and 5 bases at J, with 8 bases between the two ends. Per the germline V gene, CDR1 is MDHEN and CDR2 is SYDVKM. The CDR3 sequence: CASIFGTEAFF. CDR3 coding DNA: TGTGCCAGCATTTTTGGAACTGAAGCTTTCTTT. The full variable domain, rest sourced from reference TRBV28 and TRBJ1-1, is DVKVTQSSRYLVKRTGEKVFLECVQDMDHENMFWYRQDPGLGLRLIYFSYDVKMKEKGDIPEGYSVSREKKERFSLILESASTNQTSMYLCASIFGTEAFFGQGTRLTVV.

This clonotype occurred many times. The chain combines TRBV6-2 or TRBV6-3 with TRBJ2-2; a weak D match, TRBD1 (6 bases). Germline lookup yields CDR1 MNHEY and CDR2 SVGEGT. The CDR3 loop spans 18 amino acids. Trimming pared 5 bases from V and 0 bases from J, leaving 19 bases between. The CDR3, as DNA: TGTGCCAGCAGTATTCCCCTTGGGACAACTGCGAACACCGGGGAGCTGTTTTTT. It yields the protein CASSIPLGTTANTGELFF.

This clonotype has a handful of counts. The CDR3 spells CASSFTSGYGYTF. The CDR3 bases are TGTGCCAGCAGTTTTACGTCTGGCTATGGCTACACCTTC. This sequence joins TRBV12-3 or TRBV12-4 and TRBJ1-2; D ambiguous. The CDR3 sequence is 13 residues long. V lost 3 bases to trimming and J lost 4 bases, with 9 bases between them.

This clonotype appeared many times. V and J are TRBV12-3 or TRBV12-4 and TRBJ1-2; the D gene is possibly TRBD1 (6 bases). This CDR3 is built from 14 residues. V gave up 2 bases and J gave up 4 bases, with 11 bases separating them. CDR3 residues: CASSLTGLSYGYTF. The CDR3 DNA reads as TGTGCCAGCAGTTTAACAGGGCTATCCTATGGCTACACCTTC.

This clonotype was seen at least ten times. This chain connects TRBV2 to TRBJ1-5; no clear D gene. V lost 10 bases and J lost 0, with 10 bases in between. Germline assignment: CDR1 SNHLY and CDR2 FYNNEI. CDR3 size: 13 residues. The CDR3 DNA reads TGTGCCACCGCAGGTGATAGCAATCAGCCCCAGCATTTT. Translated, it gives CATAGDSNQPQHF.

This clonotype has a single count. The chain uses TRBV6-1 and TRBJ1-5, with unresolved D. Germline V gene data show CDR1 as MNHNS and CDR2 as SASEGT. CDR3 length: 13 residues. Trimming removed 11 bases from V and 7 bases from J, with 18 bases in between. The CDR3 DNA is TGTGCCGCGACCTCCGGGGTTGGGCAGCCCCAGCATTTT. Protein sequence: CAATSGVGQPQHF.

The chain has TRBV12-3 or TRBV12-4 and TRBJ1-5, with unresolved D. This CDR3 region has 13 residues. The germline V and J ends were trimmed by 3 bases and 5 bases, with 8 bases remaining between them. CDR3 nucleotide sequence: TGTGCCAGCAGTTTGAGGGCAGATCAGCCCCAGCATTTT. As protein: CASSLRADQPQHF.

This clonotype came up many times. The rearrangement links TRBV20-1 to TRBJ1-1; 8 nucleotides align to TRBD1. The CDR3 extends over 12 amino acids. The germline V gene encodes CDR1 DFQATT and CDR2 SNEGSKA (reference sequence). CDR3: CIPRTGITEAFF. In DNA form, the CDR3 reads TGCATCCCGAGGACAGGGATCACTGAAGCTTTCTTT.

This clonotype was observed many times. The chain uses TRBV3-1 and TRBJ1-5; no firm D call. Germline CDR1 is LGHDT and CDR2 is YNNKEL (reference sequence). This CDR3 is built from 15 residues. V gave up 3 bases and J gave up 1 base, with 10 bases separating them. The CDR3 bases are TGTGCCAGCAGCCATTCTACGGCGAGCAATCAGCCCCAGCATTTT. Its protein is CASSHSTASNQPQHF.

This clonotype has ten or more counts. The chain is built from TRBV5-1 and TRBJ2-7, with TRBD1 identical over 9 bases. After removal of 4 bases from V and 3 bases from J, the junction contained 5 bases not matched to a gene. CDR3 length: 14 amino acids. Germline-derived CDR1 and CDR2 are SGHRS and YFSETQ. DNA for the CDR3: TGCGCCAGCAGCGGGGGACAGGGTCGCTACGAGCAGTACTTC. Protein sequence: CASSGGQGRYEQYF.

This chain links TRBV28 with TRBJ1-1; D gene unclear. Germline CDR1 reads MDHEN; CDR2 reads SYDVKM. Trimming took off 4 bases at V and 7 bases at J, with 22 bases between the two ends. CDR3 size: 16 residues. The CDR3 spells CASSWVWTARGSEAFF. The CDR3 nucleotides read TGTGCCAGCAGTTGGGTATGGACCGCGCGGGGTAGTGAAGCTTTCTTT.

The rearrangement joins TRBV6-1 to TRBJ2-5; 7 nucleotides align to TRBD2. Germline CDR1 MNHNS, CDR2 SASEGT. V shed 5 bases, J shed 3 bases, and the junction held 6 bases outside the gene matches. The CDR3 has 14 amino acids. CDR3 DNA: TGTGCCAGCAGTCTTAGCGGGCCGAAAGAGACCCAGTACTTC. It yields the protein CASSLSGPKETQYF.

This clonotype was recorded at least ten times. This rearrangement joins TRBV20-1 to TRBJ1-1; 8 nucleotides line up with TRBD1. The trim removed 0 bases at V and 4 bases at J, leaving 10 bases unmatched. This CDR3 has 16 residues. Per the germline V gene, CDR1 is DFQATT and CDR2 is SNEGSKA (reference sequence). The chain's CDR3 is CSARDLAGGRITEAFF. CDR3 bases: TGCAGTGCTAGAGATTTGGCAGGGGGCAGAATCACTGAAGCTTTCTTT.

This clonotype has at least ten counts. The V gene is TRBV6-5, the J gene TRBJ2-7; the match to TRBD2 covers 9 bases. CDR1 and CDR2 (germline): MNHEY, SVGAGI. The CDR3 runs to 15 residues. The J segment lost 1 base and the V segment lost 3 bases, leaving 4 bases of the junction unmatched. CDR3 sequence reads: CASSYRAGGSYEQYF. The CDR3, as DNA: TGTGCCAGCAGTTATAGGGCGGGAGGGTCCTACGAGCAGTACTTC.

This clonotype was detected many times. V usage is TRBV11-2 and J usage is TRBJ2-5; D perhaps matches TRBD1 (5 bases). The CDR3 sequence is 13 residues long. Germline CDR1 is SGHAT and CDR2 is FQNNGV. Trimming stripped 4 bases from V and 5 bases from J, with 11 bases between. CDR3 loop: CASSSRQWETQYF. DNA for the CDR3: TGTGCCAGCAGCTCGCGACAGTGGGAGACCCAGTACTTC.